The 6 T cell receptor beta chains below all came from one sample that was sequenced in a study of response to subunit inactivated influenza vaccine. TCRdb ran MiXCR on the RT-PCR reads and lists one entry per CDR3 protein. The table includes more than 200,000 distinct CDR3 sequences, 9.5% to 15% detected once. Sequenced material: non-naive T cells sorted from PBMCs, taken 14 to 15 days before vaccination. These receptor sequences come from a man aged 50 to 60 who received an inactivated influenza vaccine.

In DNA form, the CDR3 reads TGTGCCAGCAGTTTCTGGGGGGCAGATACGCAGTATTTT. It is translated as CASSFWGADTQYF. The chain uses TRBV12-3 or TRBV12-4 and TRBJ2-3; D may be TRBD2 (6 bases). V lost 3 bases and J lost 4, with 8 bases in between. The CDR3 covers 13 residues.

This clonotype showed up just a few times. The chain is built from TRBV11-2 and TRBJ1-2; no clear D gene. With 0 bases removed from V and 8 bases from J, the gap between germline ends came to 13 bases. There are 14 residues in the CDR3. Germline V gives CDR1 SGHAT, CDR2 FQNNGV. The CDR3 DNA sequence: TGTGCCAGCAGCTTAGAATCTGGTGTAAGGGGCTACACCTTC. Amino acids: CASSLESGVRGYTF.

The J gene is TRBJ2-5, the V gene TRBV12-3 or TRBV12-4, with D uncertain. The length of the CDR3 is 13 residues. The ends were cut back, 0 bases at V and 4 bases at J, with 6 bases in the middle. Written as DNA, the CDR3 is TGTGCCAGCAGTTTAGCACATGGAGAGACCCAGTACTTC. Its translation is CASSLAHGETQYF.

The rearrangement uses TRBV7-9 and TRBJ2-5; D not resolved. Per the germline V gene, CDR1 is SEHNR and CDR2 is FQNEAQ (reference sequence). V was pared by 0 bases and J by 9 bases, with 14 bases between. The CDR3 is 14 amino acids. The CDR3 region has the DNA TGTGCCAGCAGCTTAGCTGGGCCGACCCTGGCCCAGTACTTC. This codes for CASSLAGPTLAQYF.

The genes are TRBV5-8 and TRBJ2-1; perhaps D is TRBD1 or TRBD2 (5 bases each). Trimming removed 4 bases at V and 9 bases at J, with 20 bases between. The germline CDR1 and CDR2 sequences are SGHTS and YDEGEE. CDR3 length: 15 residues. CDR3 coding DNA: TGTGCCAGCAGCCCCTCCGGGACGGGGTGGAGTGAGCAGTTCTTC. Amino acids: CASSPSGTGWSEQFF.

This clonotype was picked up a small number of times. The J gene is TRBJ1-5, the V gene TRBV20-1, with D possibly being TRBD1 (5 bases). This CDR3 is built from 13 residues. Trimming pared 6 bases from V and 6 bases from J, leaving 15 bases between. Germline V gene lookup returns CDR1 DFQATT and CDR2 SNEGSKA (reference sequence). CDR3 DNA sequence: TGCAGTGCAACGTCGGGGGGTGGTCAGCCCCAGCATTTT. This sequence encodes CSATSGGGQPQHF.